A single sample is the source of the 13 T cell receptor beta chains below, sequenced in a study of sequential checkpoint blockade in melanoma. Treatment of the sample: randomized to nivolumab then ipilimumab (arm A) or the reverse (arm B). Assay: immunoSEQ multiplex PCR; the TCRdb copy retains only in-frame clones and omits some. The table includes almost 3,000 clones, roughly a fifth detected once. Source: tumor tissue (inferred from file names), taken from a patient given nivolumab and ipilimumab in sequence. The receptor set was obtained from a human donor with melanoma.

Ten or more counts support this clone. In nucleotides, the CDR3 is TGTGCCAGCAGTGTCCGGGACGGAGTCTACGAGCAGTACTTC. Protein: CASSVRDGVYEQYF. The chain employs TRBV6-8 and TRBJ2-7; D may correspond to TRBD1 or TRBD2 (5 bases each). Trimming removed 5 bases from V and 3 bases from J, with 14 bases in between. The CDR3 contains 14 residues. The germline CDR1 and CDR2 sequences are MNHGY and SAAAGT.

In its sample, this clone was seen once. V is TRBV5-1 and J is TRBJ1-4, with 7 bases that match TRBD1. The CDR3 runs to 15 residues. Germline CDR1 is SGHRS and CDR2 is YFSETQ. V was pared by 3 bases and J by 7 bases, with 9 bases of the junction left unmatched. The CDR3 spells CASSSDRDWPEKLFF. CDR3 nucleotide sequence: TGCGCCAGCAGCTCTGACAGGGACTGGCCTGAAAAACTGTTTTTT.

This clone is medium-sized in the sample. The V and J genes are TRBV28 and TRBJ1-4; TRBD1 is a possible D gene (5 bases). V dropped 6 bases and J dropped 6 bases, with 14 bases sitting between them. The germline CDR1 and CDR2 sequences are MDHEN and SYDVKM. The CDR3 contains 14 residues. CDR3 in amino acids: CASSRTGGDEKLFF. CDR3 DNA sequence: TGTGCCAGCAGCCGGACGGGGGGTGATGAAAAACTGTTTTTT.

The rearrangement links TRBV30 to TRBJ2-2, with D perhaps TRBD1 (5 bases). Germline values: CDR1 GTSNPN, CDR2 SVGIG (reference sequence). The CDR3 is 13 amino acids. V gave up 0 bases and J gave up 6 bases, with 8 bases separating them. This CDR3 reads CAWSVRRAGELFF. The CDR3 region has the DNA TGTGCCTGGAGTGTACGCAGGGCCGGGGAGCTGTTTTTT.

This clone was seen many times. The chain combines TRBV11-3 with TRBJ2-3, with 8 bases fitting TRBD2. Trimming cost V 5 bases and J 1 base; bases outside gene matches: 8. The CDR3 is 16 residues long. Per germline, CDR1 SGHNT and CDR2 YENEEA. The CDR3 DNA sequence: TGTGCCAGCAGCGGCTACGGGGGGGCCGGCACAGATACGCAGTATTTT. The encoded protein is CASSGYGGAGTDTQYF.

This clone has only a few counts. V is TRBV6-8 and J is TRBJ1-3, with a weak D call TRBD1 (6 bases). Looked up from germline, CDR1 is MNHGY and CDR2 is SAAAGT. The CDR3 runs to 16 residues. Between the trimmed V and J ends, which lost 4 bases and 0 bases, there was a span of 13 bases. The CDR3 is CASSLTGQSSGNTIYF. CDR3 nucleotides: TGTGCCAGCAGTTTGACAGGCCAGAGCTCTGGAAACACCATATATTTT.

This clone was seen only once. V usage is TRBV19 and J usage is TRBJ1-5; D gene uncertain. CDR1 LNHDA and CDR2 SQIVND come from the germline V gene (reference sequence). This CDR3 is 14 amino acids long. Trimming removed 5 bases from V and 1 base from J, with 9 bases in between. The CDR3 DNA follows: TGTGCCAGTAGTCCCGGACGAAGCAATCAGCCCCAGCATTTT. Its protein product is CASSPGRSNQPQHF.

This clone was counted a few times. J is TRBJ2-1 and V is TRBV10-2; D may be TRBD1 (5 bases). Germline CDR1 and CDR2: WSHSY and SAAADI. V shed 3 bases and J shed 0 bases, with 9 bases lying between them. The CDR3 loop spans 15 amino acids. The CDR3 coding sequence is TGCGCCAGCAGTGACCAGACAGACTCCTACAATGAGCAGTTCTTC. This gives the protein CASSDQTDSYNEQFF.

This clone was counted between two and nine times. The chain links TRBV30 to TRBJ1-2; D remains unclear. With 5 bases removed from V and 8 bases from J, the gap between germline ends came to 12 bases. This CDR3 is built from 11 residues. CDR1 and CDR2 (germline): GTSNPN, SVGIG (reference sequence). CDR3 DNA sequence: TGTGCCTGGTCTTCCCCCCGGGGCTACACCTTC. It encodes CAWSSPRGYTF.

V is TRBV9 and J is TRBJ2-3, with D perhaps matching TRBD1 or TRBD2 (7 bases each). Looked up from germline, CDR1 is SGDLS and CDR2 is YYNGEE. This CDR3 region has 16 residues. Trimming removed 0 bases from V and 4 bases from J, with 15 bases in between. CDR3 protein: CASSVGLTGRADTQYF. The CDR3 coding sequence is TGTGCCAGCAGCGTAGGCCTGACAGGGAGGGCAGATACGCAGTATTTT. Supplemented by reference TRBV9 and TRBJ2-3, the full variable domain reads DSGVTQTPKHLITATGQRVTLRCSPRSGDLSVYWYQQSLDQGLQFLIQYYNGEERAKGNILERFSAQQFPDLHSELNLSSLELGDSALYFCASSVGLTGRADTQYFGPGTRLTVL.

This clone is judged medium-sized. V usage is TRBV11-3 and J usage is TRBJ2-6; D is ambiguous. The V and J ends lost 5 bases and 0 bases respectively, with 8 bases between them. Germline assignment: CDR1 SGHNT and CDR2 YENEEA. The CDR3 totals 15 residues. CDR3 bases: TGTGCCAGCAGCGGGCCCTACTCTGGGGCCAACGTCCTGACTTTC. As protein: CASSGPYSGANVLTF.

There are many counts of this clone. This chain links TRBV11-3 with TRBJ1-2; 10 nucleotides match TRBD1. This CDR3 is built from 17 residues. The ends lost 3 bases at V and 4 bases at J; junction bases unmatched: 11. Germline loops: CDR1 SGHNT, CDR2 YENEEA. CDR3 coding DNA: TGTGCCAGCAGCTTTACCGGGACAGGGGATTGGGTCTATGGCTACACCTTC. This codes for CASSFTGTGDWVYGYTF.

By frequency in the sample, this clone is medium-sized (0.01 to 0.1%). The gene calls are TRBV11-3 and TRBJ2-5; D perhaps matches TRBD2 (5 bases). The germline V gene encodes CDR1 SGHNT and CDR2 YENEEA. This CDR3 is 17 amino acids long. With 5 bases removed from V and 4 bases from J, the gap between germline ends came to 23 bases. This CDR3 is CASSQGHELVSAETQYF. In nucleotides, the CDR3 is TGTGCCAGCAGCCAAGGCCATGAACTAGTCTCTGCAGAGACCCAGTACTTC.